What follows are 14 T cell receptor beta chains derived from one specimen sequenced in a study of T cells in Graves' hyperthyroidism and ophthalmopathy. Amplification yielded TCR beta CDR3 regions, with RNA transcripts as the source. The TCR CDR3 was amplified in a first-round RT-PCR using the HTBI primer set. TCRdb reanalysed the multiplex PCR reads using MiXCR and keeps one entry per CDR3 protein. This table holds 550,000 to 700,000 distinct CDR3 sequences, around 46% found once. Sequenced material: peripheral blood or thyroid tissue (not recorded which). These receptors all come from an adult woman with Graves' disease, either hyperthyroidism or ophthalmopathy (not recorded which).

This clonotype was seen more than once but under ten times. CDR3 nucleotides: TGTGCCACCAGCAGCGTGGACAGGGCCTACGAGCAGTACTTC. Translated: CATSSVDRAYEQYF. This chain uses TRBV15 with TRBJ2-7; TRBD1 matches at 8 bases. The V and J ends lost 3 bases and 2 bases, in that order; junction bases with no gene match: 3. This CDR3 region has 14 residues. Germline V lookup: CDR1 LNHNV, CDR2 YYDKDF (reference sequence).

This clonotype was recorded at least ten times. V and J are TRBV12-3 or TRBV12-4 and TRBJ2-7, with 10 bases identical to TRBD2. J was trimmed by 4 bases and V by 7 bases; bases with no gene match: 10. This CDR3 is built from 15 residues. This CDR3 reads CASTVSGRALYEQYF. The DNA of the CDR3 is TGTGCCAGCACCGTGAGCGGGAGGGCCTTATACGAGCAGTACTTC.

Remarks on this clonotype: A much larger clone differs from this one at a single base, so this may be a read error. The CDR3 spells CASSRIDRNYGQYF. CDR3 nucleotides: TGTGCCAGCAGCCGTATCGACAGGAACTACGGGCAGTACTTC. The chain couples TRBV11-2 to TRBJ2-7, with a tentative D call TRBD1 (6 bases). In germline, CDR1 is SGHAT, CDR2 FQNNGV. This CDR3 has 14 residues.

V is TRBV25-1 and J is TRBJ1-6, with a tentative D call TRBD1 (6 bases). The germline V gene encodes CDR1 MGHDK and CDR2 SYGVNS. This CDR3 contains 16 residues. V was trimmed by 7 bases and J by 10 bases, leaving 23 bases between them. CDR3 in DNA: TGTGCCAGCACCAGTCGAAATTCAGGGGCGTACTCACCCCTCCACTTT. As protein: CASTSRNSGAYSPLHF.

At least ten counts were recorded for this clonotype. The gene calls are TRBV4-1 and TRBJ2-7, with 9 bases matching TRBD1. The germline V gene has CDR1 MGHRA and CDR2 YSYEKL. Losses at the gene ends were 4 bases for V and 0 bases for J; bases not matched to a gene: 4. The CDR3 loop spans 15 amino acids. The CDR3 protein is CASSRPGQGSYEQYF. The CDR3 bases are TGCGCCAGCAGCCGGCCGGGACAGGGCTCCTACGAGCAGTACTTC.

This clonotype was seen repeatedly, ten times or more. The V gene is TRBV18, the J gene TRBJ1-2, with D uncertain. Per germline, CDR1 KGHSH and CDR2 LQKENI. This CDR3 spans 12 amino acids. The ends were cut back, 2 bases at V and 6 bases at J, with 7 bases in the middle. CDR3 nucleotide sequence: TGTGCCAGCTCACCAATGAGTAATGGCTACACCTTC. Encoded protein: CASSPMSNGYTF.

The chain joins TRBV7-8 to TRBJ1-2; 10 bases align to TRBD1. The CDR3 is made up of 13 amino acids. Germline V gene sequence: CDR1 SGHVS, CDR2 FQNEAQ. The J segment lost 10 bases and the V segment lost 5 bases, leaving 7 bases of the junction unmatched. The CDR3 protein is CASSTTGGYDYTF. DNA for the CDR3: TGTGCCAGCAGCACGACAGGGGGCTACGACTACACCTTC.

V usage is TRBV15 and J usage is TRBJ1-2; 8 bases are a match to TRBD1. Looked up from germline, CDR1 is LNHNV and CDR2 is YYDKDF (reference sequence). The CDR3 length is 12 residues. Trimming cost V 8 bases and J 5 bases; bases outside gene matches: 4. The CDR3 DNA sequence: TGTGCCACCTCCGGACAGGGATATGGCTACACCTTC. Translating gives CATSGQGYGYTF.

The chain is built from TRBV25-1 and TRBJ2-2; D remains unclear. This CDR3 region has 16 residues. Per the germline V gene, CDR1 is MGHDK and CDR2 is SYGVNS. Trimming took off 8 bases at V and 3 bases at J, with 19 bases between the two ends. The CDR3 nucleotides read TGTGCCAGCGTAGGCACCGGGTTTCCTCACACCGGGGAGCTGTTTTTT. Amino acid sequence: CASVGTGFPHTGELFF.

This clonotype has ten or more counts. J is TRBJ2-5 and V is TRBV7-9, with TRBD1 matching 9 bases. The CDR3 extends over 16 amino acids. J was trimmed by 3 bases and V by 2 bases; bases with no gene match: 7. Germline loops: CDR1 SEHNR, CDR2 FQNEAQ (reference sequence). CDR3 loop: CASSLWTGAREETQYF. The CDR3 DNA reads TGTGCCAGCAGCTTATGGACAGGGGCTCGCGAAGAGACCCAGTACTTC. The whole variable domain, filled in from reference TRBV7-9 and TRBJ2-5, reads DTGVSQNPRHKITKRGQNVTFRCDPISEHNRLYWYRQTLGQGPEFLTYFQNEAQLEKSRLLSDRFSAERPKGSFSTLEIQRTEQGDSAMYLCASSLWTGAREETQYFGPGTRLLVL.

V is TRBV7-2 and J is TRBJ2-7; weak D call: TRBD1 (6 bases). The CDR3 covers 12 residues. Trimming took off 11 bases at V and 6 bases at J, with 17 bases between the two ends. The germline V gene encodes CDR1 SGHTA and CDR2 FQGNSA. The CDR3 protein is CAERDTPGEQYF. Here the CDR3 DNA reads TGTGCCGAGAGGGACACCCCTGGCGAGCAGTACTTC.

This clonotype came up many times. The CDR3 DNA reads as TGTGCCAGCAGCGCCGAAGACAGGTCCTACTATGGCTACACCTTC. Encoded protein: CASSAEDRSYYGYTF. The chain has TRBV9 and TRBJ1-2, with a possible D match to TRBD1 (6 bases). The CDR3 extends over 15 amino acids. In germline, CDR1 is SGDLS, CDR2 YYNGEE. V was trimmed by 3 bases and J by 3 bases, leaving 15 bases between them.

There are a few counts of this clonotype. The gene calls are TRBV12-3 or TRBV12-4 and TRBJ1-1, with 9 nucleotides matching TRBD1. CDR3 length: 12 residues. Trimming cost V 7 bases and J 9 bases; bases outside gene matches: 6. Here the CDR3 DNA reads TGTGCCAGCAAAGCAACAGGGGGCAAAGCTTTCTTT. This gives the protein CASKATGGKAFF.

J is TRBJ2-5 and V is TRBV24-1; no clear D. Trimming took off 5 bases at V and 4 bases at J, with 13 bases between the two ends. CDR1 and CDR2 from the germline V gene are KGHDR and SFDVKD. The CDR3 is 14 amino acids. Written as DNA, the CDR3 is TGTGCCACCAGTGCGACGGAAACGGGAGAGACCCAGTACTTC. It yields the protein CATSATETGETQYF.